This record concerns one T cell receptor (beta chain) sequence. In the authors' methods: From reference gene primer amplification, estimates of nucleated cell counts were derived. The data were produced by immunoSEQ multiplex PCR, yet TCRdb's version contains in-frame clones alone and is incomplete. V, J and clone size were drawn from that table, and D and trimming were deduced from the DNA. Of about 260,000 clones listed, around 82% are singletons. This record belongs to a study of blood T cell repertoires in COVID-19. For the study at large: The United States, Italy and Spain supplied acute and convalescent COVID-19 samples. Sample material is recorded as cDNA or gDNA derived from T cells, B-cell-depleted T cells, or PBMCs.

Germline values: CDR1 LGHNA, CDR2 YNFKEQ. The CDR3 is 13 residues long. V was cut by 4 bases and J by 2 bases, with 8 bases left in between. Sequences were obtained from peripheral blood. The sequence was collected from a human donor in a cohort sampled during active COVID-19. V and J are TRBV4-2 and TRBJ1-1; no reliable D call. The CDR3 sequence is CASSPLRNTEAFF. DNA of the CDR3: TGTGCCAGCAGCCCTCTCAGAAACACTGAAGCTTTCTTT.